The text below deals with one TCR beta chain. This sample is drawn from a study of cytomegalovirus exposure and HLA in healthy donors. PCR was performed using 60 Vbeta and 13 Jbeta primers. The table came from immunoSEQ multiplex PCR; TCRdb's copy has only in-frame clones and leaves some out. The table has 100,000 to 150,000 clones, 75% to 85% seen once. This receptor was taken from a female donor in good health and CMV-seropositive. What was sequenced was PBMCs.

The CDR3 reads CASSLLGGLANTEAFF. In DNA form, the CDR3 reads TGTGCCAGCAGCTTGCTAGGGGGATTGGCGAACACTGAAGCTTTCTTT. The gene calls are TRBV7-3 and TRBJ1-1; D is possibly TRBD1 (6 bases). The ends were cut back, 3 bases at V and 1 base at J, with 15 bases in the middle. There are 16 residues in the CDR3. The germline gives CDR1 SGHTA, CDR2 FQGTGA.